Reported below is one T cell receptor (beta chain). Its target is not known. The junction differs from germline at one of its ends, possibly a read error. Three rounds of nested PCR, following a modified ARM-PCR protocol, produced the TCRbeta library. TCRdb reprocessed the multiplex PCR reads with MiXCR, giving one entry per CDR3 protein. The repertoire holds about 75,000 distinct CDR3 sequences, with around 74% as singletons. This entry belongs to a study of tumor and adjacent non-tumor tissue in lung cancer. Background on the study: Aged 31 to 76 years, patients included 10 men and 5 women with stage I to III disease. Each sample yielded some 4 million productive TCRbeta reads on average. Study-level findings and limits: Tumor tissue had significantly higher TCR diversity than normal lung.

The template was RNA from unsorted bulk tissue. This CDR3 has 18 amino acids. Germline V gene data show CDR1 as PRHDT and CDR2 as FYEKMQ (reference sequence). Material for sequencing was lung tumor tissue. The source is a woman in her 50s with non-small cell lung cancer. The rearrangement links TRBV13 to TRBJ2-1, with D possibly TRBD1 on 5 matching bases. As DNA, the CDR3 is TGTGCCACCAGCTTAGCCTGGATCAATGACAGCGCCAGTAATGAGCAGTTCTTC. Encoded protein: CATSLAWINDSASNEQFF.